Following are 13 T cell receptor beta chains from one sample sequenced in a study of OX40 agonist ivuxolimab in advanced cancers. Profiled with immunoSEQ multiplex PCR; TCRdb holds only in-frame clones, not every one. The profile shows about 50,000 clones, around 90% of them singletons. The sequencing here drew on CD4+ or CD8+ T cells sorted from blood, taken in a trial of the OX40 agonist ivuxolimab. Every receptor here comes from an adult with an advanced solid tumor such as melanoma, head and neck, liver or kidney cancer.

V and J are TRBV6-1 and TRBJ2-7; D ambiguous. This CDR3 spans 13 amino acids. Germline V gene lookup returns CDR1 MNHNS and CDR2 SASEGT. Trimming cost V 1 base and J 4 bases, with 8 bases left between them. CDR3 sequence: CASSEEARYEQYV. The CDR3 nucleotides are TGTGCCAGCAGTGAAGAAGCCAGATACGAGCAGTACGTC.

The V gene is TRBV10-3, the J gene TRBJ2-2; D unclear. The V gene's germline CDR1 is ENHRY and CDR2 SYGVKD. The V and J ends lost 2 bases and 5 bases respectively, with 12 bases between them. The CDR3 covers 15 residues. This CDR3 is CAISEGREPTGELFF. CDR3 DNA sequence: TGTGCCATCAGTGAGGGGCGAGAGCCGACCGGGGAGCTGTTTTTT.

The V call is TRBV27, the J call TRBJ2-1, with D uncertain. The length of the CDR3 is 14 residues. The germline V gene has CDR1 MNHEY and CDR2 SMNVEV (reference sequence). V was clipped by 4 bases and J by 4 bases, with 11 bases between them. CDR3 protein: CASSYNSNYNEQFF. CDR3 in DNA: TGTGCCAGCAGTTACAACTCCAATTACAATGAGCAGTTCTTC.

The chain recombines TRBV5-1 with TRBJ2-2; D unclear. The CDR3 totals 11 residues. CDR1 and CDR2 from the germline V gene are SGHRS and YFSETQ. Trimming removed 4 bases from V and 4 bases from J, with 2 bases in between. The CDR3 DNA reads as TGCGCCAGCAGCAGCACCGGGGAGCTGTTTTTT. Translation: CASSSTGELFF.

V is TRBV7-9 and J is TRBJ1-2, with unresolved D. Per germline, CDR1 SEHNR and CDR2 FQNEAQ (reference sequence). Between the trimmed V and J ends, which lost 2 bases and 0 bases, there was a span of 10 bases. The CDR3 extends over 15 amino acids. As DNA, the CDR3 is TGTGCCAGCAGCTTATCCCCGTTTTCTAACTATGGCTACACCTTC. This gives the protein CASSLSPFSNYGYTF. The variable domain in full, completed from reference TRBV7-9 and TRBJ1-2, reads DTGVSQNPRHKITKRGQNVTFRCDPISEHNRLYWYRQTLGQGPEFLTYFQNEAQLEKSRLLSDRFSAERPKGSFSTLEIQRTEQGDSAMYLCASSLSPFSNYGYTFGSGTRLTVV.

The gene calls are TRBV19 and TRBJ2-3; D is uncertain. The germline gives CDR1 LNHDA, CDR2 SQIVND (reference sequence). The ends were cut back, 5 bases at V and 6 bases at J, with 12 bases in the middle. This CDR3 has 13 amino acids. The CDR3 coding sequence is TGTGCCAGTAGTCCCCGTATTCAGGATACGCAGTATTTT. Protein: CASSPRIQDTQYF.

This clone rates as medium-sized. V is TRBV11-3 and J is TRBJ2-7; no definite D call. The CDR3 spans 12 residues. Per germline, CDR1 SGHNT and CDR2 YENEEA. V lost 3 bases and J 6 bases, leaving 9 bases between the germline ends. The CDR3 coding sequence is TGTGCCAGCAGCTTCCGACTCTCCGAGCAGTACGTC. Encoded protein: CASSFRLSEQYV.

The V call is TRBV15, the J call TRBJ2-3; 9 bases are a match to TRBD2. V trimming: 1 base; J trimming: 2 bases; junction bases outside the gene matches: 10. The CDR3 totals 18 residues. Germline loops: CDR1 LNHNV, CDR2 YYDKDF (reference sequence). CDR3 region: CATSRARGGGAATDTQYF. The CDR3 bases are TGTGCCACCAGCAGAGCAAGGGGCGGGGGGGCTGCCACAGATACGCAGTATTTT.

V gene TRBV6-4 combines with J gene TRBJ2-1; unclear D gene. Germline CDR1 is MRHNA and CDR2 is SNTAGT. This CDR3 spans 15 amino acids. V lost 4 bases to trimming and J lost 6 bases, with 16 bases between them. In DNA form, the CDR3 reads TGTGCCAGCAGTGCCGATCCGGGCAGTGTCAATGAGCAGTTCTTC. Protein sequence: CASSADPGSVNEQFF.

The rearrangement joins TRBV5-5 to TRBJ2-7; D is ambiguous. V lost 2 bases, J lost 2 bases, and 14 bases lay in between. The CDR3 spans 15 residues. From germline, CDR1 is SGHKS and CDR2 YYEKEE (reference sequence). The CDR3 here is CASSLWDSAAYEQYF. The CDR3 nucleotides read TGTGCCAGCAGCTTATGGGATTCTGCGGCCTACGAGCAGTACTTC.

This sequence joins TRBV5-1 and TRBJ2-2, with D perhaps matching TRBD1 (6 bases). CDR3 length: 18 amino acids. Germline CDR1 SGHRS, CDR2 YFSETQ. Trimming cost V 1 base and J 4 bases, with 20 bases left between them. CDR3 region: CASSLSPRQESGTGELFF. In nucleotides, the CDR3 is TGCGCCAGCAGCTTGTCGCCTCGACAGGAAAGTGGCACCGGGGAGCTGTTTTTT.

In DNA, the CDR3 is TGTGCCAGCAGCCCAGGACAGGCCAATGGCTACACCTTC. It encodes CASSPGQANGYTF. This rearrangement joins TRBV6-4 to TRBJ1-2; 7 bases agree with TRBD1. The CDR3 runs to 13 residues. Germline V CDR1 and CDR2: MRHNA, SNTAGT. The junction had 7 bases not matched to a gene; V was cut back by 6 bases and J by 6 bases.

Here the CDR3 reads CASRMGTNTEAFF. In DNA, the CDR3 is TGCGCCAGCAGAATGGGGACTAACACTGAAGCTTTCTTT. The rearrangement links TRBV4-1 to TRBJ1-1; maybe TRBD1 (5 bases). This CDR3 is built from 13 residues. Trimming took 6 bases from V and 2 from J, leaving 10 bases between them. Germline CDR1 reads MGHRA; CDR2 reads YSYEKL.